Presented here are 17 T cell receptor beta chains from one specimen sequenced in a study of cytomegalovirus exposure and HLA in healthy donors. With 60 Vbeta and 13 Jbeta primers, the PCR was carried out. The method was immunoSEQ multiplex PCR; TCRdb's version includes in-frame clones alone and lacks a portion of them. Among more than 95,000 clones, roughly 78% were seen once, and the ten largest hold 8.9%. Specimen: PBMCs. These receptors originate from a young man in good health and CMV-seropositive.

This chain uses TRBV6-1 with TRBJ2-2; perhaps TRBD1 as D (5 bases). Deletions cut 4 bases from V and 7 bases from J, with 19 bases between. Germline V gene data show CDR1 as MNHNS and CDR2 as SASEGT. The CDR3 contains 16 residues. The CDR3 bases are TGTGCCAGCAGTGCACAAGGTCAGGGCCTTGACGGGGAGCTGTTTTTT. This encodes CASSAQGQGLDGELFF.

This clone was seen a single time. This chain uses TRBV5-8 with TRBJ2-6, with no clear D. The CDR3 covers 14 residues. Germline V CDR1 and CDR2: SGHTS, YDEGEE. The ends were cut back, 4 bases at V and 0 bases at J, with 5 bases in the middle. The CDR3 loop is CASSTISGANVLTF. The CDR3 DNA sequence: TGTGCCAGCAGCACAATCTCTGGGGCCAACGTCCTGACTTTC.

The chain couples TRBV12-5 to TRBJ2-1, with a possible D match to TRBD1 (5 bases). Trimming cost V 3 bases and J 10 bases, with 13 bases left between them. CDR3 length equals 13 residues. Germline CDR1 is LGHNT and CDR2 is FRNRAP. CDR3 sequence reads: CASGFRQGMEQFF. The CDR3 DNA reads as TGTGCTAGTGGTTTTAGGCAGGGTATGGAGCAGTTCTTC.

This clone was counted only a few times. The chain joins TRBV7-9 to TRBJ1-3; no definite D call. V lost 2 bases, J lost 1 base, and 3 bases lay in between. The CDR3 runs to 13 residues. Germline CDR1 SEHNR, CDR2 FQNEAQ (reference sequence). CDR3 residues: CASSLSSGNTIYF. The CDR3 bases are TGTGCCAGCAGCTTATCTTCTGGAAACACCATATATTTT.

The chain couples TRBV6-5 to TRBJ1-6; D might be TRBD1 (5 bases). From germline, CDR1 is MNHEY and CDR2 SVGAGI. V shed 8 bases and J shed 6 bases, with 17 bases lying between them. The CDR3 extends over 15 amino acids. In nucleotides, the CDR3 is TGTGCCAGCCCTCCTGGCAGGCAGGGTAATTCACCCCTCCACTTT. Its translation: CASPPGRQGNSPLHF.

This chain uses TRBV19 with TRBJ2-1; TRBD1 matches 12 bases. Looked up from germline, CDR1 is LNHDA and CDR2 is SQIVND (reference sequence). CDR3 length: 14 residues. Germline trimming cut 5 bases from V and 8 bases from J; bases unmatched to any gene: 4. CDR3: CASSWGQGAYEQFF. CDR3 in DNA: TGTGCCAGTAGTTGGGGACAGGGGGCTTATGAGCAGTTCTTC. The full variable domain, in which reference TRBV19 and TRBJ2-1 provide the parts outside the CDR3, is DGGITQSPKYLFRKEGQNVTLSCEQNLNHDAMYWYRQDPGQGLRLIYYSQIVNDFQKGDIAEGYSVSREKKESFPLTVTSAQKNPTAFYLCASSWGQGAYEQFFGPGTRLTVL.

The chain has TRBV2 and TRBJ2-1, with 8 bases aligning to TRBD2. There are 19 residues in the CDR3. Unmatched junction bases numbered 11, after V lost 1 base and J lost 0 bases. Germline CDR1 and CDR2: SNHLY and FYNNEI. The DNA for the CDR3 is TGTGCCAGCAGTGAAGGATTCGGAGGCGGGGGGCCCTCCTACAATGAGCAGTTCTTC. As protein: CASSEGFGGGGPSYNEQFF. Full variable domain (missing parts from reference TRBV2 and TRBJ2-1): EPEVTQTPSHQVTQMGQEVILRCVPISNHLYFYWYRQILGQKVEFLVSFYNNEISEKSEIFDDQFSVERPDGSNFTLKIRSTKLEDSAMYFCASSEGFGGGGPSYNEQFFGPGTRLTVL.

The chain uses TRBV6-5 and TRBJ1-4; 11 bases align to TRBD1. The CDR3 loop spans 14 amino acids. The V gene's germline CDR1 is MNHEY and CDR2 SVGAGI. With V trimmed by 7 bases and J by 8 bases, 6 bases remained unmatched. Written as DNA, the CDR3 is TGTGCCAGCATGTGGGGACAGGGGGGAGAAAAACTGTTTTTT. Translation: CASMWGQGGEKLFF.

The chain links TRBV29-1 to TRBJ1-2; D not resolved. There are 14 residues in the CDR3. Between the trimmed V and J ends, which lost 4 bases and 4 bases, there was a span of 16 bases. Germline CDR1 and CDR2: SQVTM and ANQGSEA. The CDR3 spells CSVVGPAGGYGYTF. The DNA for the CDR3 is TGCAGCGTTGTCGGTCCCGCCGGTGGCTATGGCTACACCTTC. Using reference TRBV29-1 and TRBJ1-2 for the parts outside the CDR3, the full variable domain is SAVISQKPSRDICQRGTSLTIQCQVDSQVTMMFWYRQQPGQSLTLIATANQGSEATYESGFVIDKFPISRPNLTFSTLTVSNMSPEDSSIYLCSVVGPAGGYGYTFGSGTRLTVV.

In this sample, this clone turned up once. Germline is not matched at one junction end, which may reflect a read error. In the same sample, other DNA sequences code for this CDR3. The chain couples TRBV6-6 to TRBJ2-2; TRBD2 is a possible D gene (6 bases). Germline CDR1 and CDR2: MNHNY and SVGAGI (reference sequence). The CDR3 runs to 15 residues. Written as DNA, the CDR3 is TGTGCCAGCAGTTACCGCGGCAGTACGGGCGGGGAGCTGTTTTTC. Residues: CASSYRGSTGGELFF.

The chain links TRBV27 to TRBJ1-2; no firm D call. V gave up 6 bases and J gave up 3 bases, with 11 bases separating them. CDR1 and CDR2 from the germline V gene are MNHEY and SMNVEV (reference sequence). This CDR3 spans 13 amino acids. The CDR3 DNA reads as TGTGCCAGCAGGAGACTGGGAGACTATGGCTACACCTTC. It specifies CASRRLGDYGYTF.

The chain employs TRBV6-1 and TRBJ2-7; 8 nucleotides agree with TRBD1. Germline CDR1 reads MNHNS; CDR2 reads SASEGT. The CDR3 loop spans 14 amino acids. J gave up 0 bases and V 4 bases, and 2 bases lay outside the gene matches. The CDR3 DNA follows: TGTGCCAGCAGTGGGACAGGGCCCTCCTACGAGCAGTACTTC. This translates into CASSGTGPSYEQYF.

The chain links TRBV9 to TRBJ1-3; 8 bases fit TRBD1. This CDR3 is 16 amino acids long. Germline CDR1 reads SGDLS; CDR2 reads YYNGEE. Trimming cost V 3 bases and J 3 bases; bases outside gene matches: 8. The CDR3 region has the DNA TGTGCCAGCAGCGGCGAAAAACAGGGGGATGGAAACACCATATATTTT. It yields the protein CASSGEKQGDGNTIYF. Combining the CDR3 with reference TRBV9 and TRBJ1-3 gives the whole variable domain DSGVTQTPKHLITATGQRVTLRCSPRSGDLSVYWYQQSLDQGLQFLIQYYNGEERAKGNILERFSAQQFPDLHSELNLSSLELGDSALYFCASSGEKQGDGNTIYFGEGSWLTVV.

The rearrangement uses TRBV6-5 and TRBJ1-3; D is perhaps TRBD1 (5 bases). V lost 2 bases and J lost 3, with 14 bases in between. CDR3 length: 16 amino acids. Germline values: CDR1 MNHEY, CDR2 SVGAGI. Here the CDR3 reads CASSYGTGFGGNTIYF. The CDR3 DNA reads as TGTGCCAGCAGTTACGGTACAGGTTTCGGTGGAAACACCATATATTTT.

The rearrangement links TRBV18 to TRBJ1-5; 8 bases align to TRBD1. The CDR3 length is 15 residues. Losses at the gene ends were 4 bases for V and 2 bases for J; bases not matched to a gene: 4. Looked up from germline, CDR1 is KGHSH and CDR2 is LQKENI. Here the CDR3 reads CASSLQGGGNQPQHF. CDR3 coding DNA: TGTGCCAGCTCACTACAGGGGGGAGGCAATCAGCCCCAGCATTTT.

This clone occurred once. The CDR3 nucleotides are TGTGCCAGCAGTTTGAACGCCGGGCGGGACTATGGCTACACCTTC. Translation: CASSLNAGRDYGYTF. This chain connects TRBV28 to TRBJ1-2; D unresolved. Germline CDR1 reads MDHEN; CDR2 reads SYDVKM. Trimming shortened V by 3 bases and J by 3 bases, and 14 bases separated the two germline ends. The CDR3 totals 15 residues.

This chain links TRBV5-1 with TRBJ2-7; TRBD2 matches at 9 bases. Per germline, CDR1 SGHRS and CDR2 YFSETQ. V trimming: 0 bases; J trimming: 7 bases; junction bases outside the gene matches: 8. The CDR3 sequence is 15 residues long. CDR3 residues: CASSLASGTGLEQYF. DNA of the CDR3: TGCGCCAGCAGCTTGGCTAGCGGGACCGGGTTAGAGCAGTACTTC.